This T cell receptor (beta chain) appears in the sequencing data of a study of OX40 agonist ivuxolimab in advanced cancers. Libraries were prepared by immunoSEQ multiplex PCR; TCRdb keeps only in-frame clonotypes and omits some of them. Here the sample spans around 60,000 clones, approximately 85% being singletons. Blood sampling took place at baseline, cycle 4 day 1, and cycle 7 day 1. General observations from the study: Expanded clones were, on average, more numerous in CD8+ T cells than in CD4+.

With regard to this clone: Its antigen is as yet unknown.

The sequence came from an adult with an advanced solid tumor such as melanoma, head and neck, liver or kidney cancer. The sample was CD4+ or CD8+ T cells sorted from blood, taken in a trial of the OX40 agonist ivuxolimab.

The CDR3 loop reads CASSSLMNTEAFF. In DNA form, the CDR3 reads TGTGCCAGCAGCTCATTGATGAACACTGAAGCTTTCTTT. V usage is TRBV7-2 and J usage is TRBJ1-1; D is unclear. V was cut by 4 bases and J by 0 bases, with 6 bases left in between. Germline CDR1 reads SGHTA; CDR2 reads FQGNSA. The CDR3 consists of 13 residues. Looking up the rest from reference TRBV7-2 and TRBJ1-1 gives the full variable domain: GAGVSQSPSNKVTEKGKDVELRCDPISGHTALYWYRQSLGQGLEFLIYFQGNSAPDKSGLPSDRFSAERTGGSVSTLTIQRTQQEDSAVYLCASSSLMNTEAFFGQGTRLTVV.